These 27 T cell receptor beta chains originate from one sample sequenced in a study of T cells in Graves' hyperthyroidism and ophthalmopathy. Using RNA transcripts as the source, TCR beta CDR3 regions were amplified. First-round RT-PCR targeting the TCR CDR3 was performed with the HTBI primer set. From the multiplex PCR reads, TCRdb called clonotypes with MiXCR, one entry per CDR3 protein. The sample contains roughly 240,000 distinct CDR3 sequences, around 25% of which appear only once. Sequences were obtained from blood. Receptors were obtained from a middle-aged woman with Graves' ophthalmopathy.

This clonotype has at least ten counts. V gene TRBV27 combines with J gene TRBJ2-2; D gene unclear. The CDR3 is made up of 15 amino acids. Germline loops: CDR1 MNHEY, CDR2 SMNVEV (reference sequence). The V and J ends lost 1 base and 4 bases respectively, with 10 bases between them. Here the CDR3 DNA reads TGTGCCAGCAGTTTATTAACGTTGGGCACCGGGGAGCTGTTTTTT. Translation: CASSLLTLGTGELFF.

V and J are TRBV19 and TRBJ2-2, with 7 nucleotides matching TRBD2. The CDR3 covers 14 residues. In germline, CDR1 is LNHDA, CDR2 SQIVND (reference sequence). The trim removed 1 base at V and 7 bases at J, leaving 3 bases unmatched. CDR3 region: CASSIAAGDGELFF. The CDR3 DNA reads TGTGCCAGTAGTATAGCGGCGGGGGACGGGGAGCTGTTTTTT.

The chain combines TRBV6-5 with TRBJ2-5; 10 nucleotides align to TRBD1. The trim removed 3 bases at V and 4 bases at J, leaving 5 bases unmatched. The CDR3 loop spans 15 amino acids. CDR1 is MNHEY, CDR2 SVGAGI, per germline. CDR3 sequence reads: CASSYDRGHRETQYF. The CDR3 coding sequence is TGTGCCAGCAGTTATGACAGGGGGCATCGAGAGACCCAGTACTTC.

J is TRBJ1-1 and V is TRBV12-3 or TRBV12-4; 12 nucleotides align to TRBD1. The V gene end was trimmed by 1 base and the J gene end by 7 bases; junction bases not matched to a gene: 4. The CDR3 runs to 15 residues. The CDR3 is CASSLEGTGGFEAFF. The CDR3 DNA sequence: TGTGCCAGCAGTTTAGAAGGGACAGGGGGCTTTGAAGCTTTCTTT.

This clonotype appeared many times. V usage is TRBV7-2 and J usage is TRBJ2-5; 7 positions agree with TRBD1. Germline V CDR1 and CDR2: SGHTA, FQGNSA. The CDR3 is made up of 14 amino acids. Trimming took 4 bases from V and 3 from J; bases not matched to a gene: 5. The CDR3 sequence: CASSSQGLEETQYF. DNA for the CDR3: TGTGCCAGCAGCTCACAGGGGTTGGAAGAGACCCAGTACTTC.

Many counts were recorded for this clonotype. The gene calls are TRBV6-1 and TRBJ2-7; tentatively, D is TRBD2 (5 bases). The CDR3 spans 13 residues. Trimming shortened V by 0 bases and J by 6 bases, and 9 bases separated the two germline ends. The V gene's germline CDR1 is MNHNS and CDR2 SASEGT. Written as DNA, the CDR3 is TGTGCCAGCAGTGAAGCGGAGCGGTTCGAGCAGTACTTC. Translated: CASSEAERFEQYF.

The chain couples TRBV29-1 to TRBJ2-5, with 9 positions matching TRBD2. This CDR3 has 14 residues. The V segment lost 4 bases and the J segment 0 bases; nucleotides outside the gene matches: 3. The germline CDR1 and CDR2 sequences are SQVTM and ANQGSEA. Here the CDR3 reads CSVVLAGNQETQYF. The CDR3, as DNA: TGCAGCGTTGTTCTAGCGGGAAACCAAGAGACCCAGTACTTC.

This clonotype was counted ten times or more. This chain connects TRBV29-1 to TRBJ1-1; tentative D call: TRBD1 (5 bases). Germline values: CDR1 SQVTM, CDR2 ANQGSEA. The CDR3 runs to 17 residues. V shed 2 bases and J shed 0 bases, with 19 bases lying between them. The CDR3 DNA follows: TGCAGCGTTGAAAGTCTCCGCGCTTGGGGGGTGAACACTGAAGCTTTCTTT. It yields the protein CSVESLRAWGVNTEAFF.

This clonotype was detected ten times or more. This chain joins TRBV12-3 or TRBV12-4 and TRBJ1-1, with TRBD1 as a possible D gene (5 bases). Trimming took 6 bases from V and 7 from J, leaving 12 bases between them. This CDR3 is built from 12 residues. This CDR3 reads CASSFRDGEAFF. The CDR3 region has the DNA TGTGCCAGCAGCTTTCGGGACGGTGAAGCTTTCTTT.

This chain links TRBV20-1 with TRBJ2-4, with 8 bases fitting TRBD2. J lost 0 bases, V lost 0 bases, and 4 bases had no gene match. Germline V gives CDR1 DFQATT, CDR2 SNEGSKA (reference sequence). The CDR3 runs 16 residues. CDR3 nucleotides: TGCAGTGCTAGAGATCGGGGGGGGATAGCCAAAAACATTCAGTACTTC. It codes for CSARDRGGIAKNIQYF.

This clonotype was counted many times. DNA for the CDR3: TGCGCCAGCAGCGGGACATTGGGAGAGACCCAGTACTTC. Its translation: CASSGTLGETQYF. The rearrangement links TRBV4-1 to TRBJ2-5; the D gene is possibly TRBD1 (6 bases). The CDR3 spans 13 residues. Per the germline V gene, CDR1 is MGHRA and CDR2 is YSYEKL. V lost 5 bases and J lost 4, with 11 bases in between.

This clonotype appeared many times. As DNA, the CDR3 is TGTGCCAGCAGCTTGACAGGGGACCCTTGGGAGACCCAGTACTTC. Residues: CASSLTGDPWETQYF. The chain is built from TRBV11-3 and TRBJ2-5; 8 bases line up with TRBD1. Looked up from germline, CDR1 is SGHNT and CDR2 is YENEEA. Trimming cost V 3 bases and J 5 bases; bases outside gene matches: 8. This CDR3 is built from 15 residues. Supplemented by reference TRBV11-3 and TRBJ2-5, the full variable domain reads EAGVVQSPRYKIIEKKQPVAFWCNPISGHNTLYWYLQNLGQGPELLIRYENEEAVDDSQLPKDRFSAERLKGVDSTLKIQPAELGDSAVYLCASSLTGDPWETQYFGPGTRLLVL.

This clonotype was seen repeatedly, ten times or more. The rearrangement uses TRBV20-1 and TRBJ2-2, with no clear D. The CDR3 is 13 amino acids. The germline CDR1 and CDR2 sequences are DFQATT and SNEGSKA (reference sequence). Trimming shortened V by 5 bases and J by 5 bases, and 12 bases separated the two germline ends. CDR3 protein: CSAPETDTGELFF. Here the CDR3 DNA reads TGCAGTGCTCCGGAGACTGATACCGGGGAGCTGTTTTTT.

This clonotype was observed at least ten times. The genes are TRBV12-3 or TRBV12-4 and TRBJ2-2; 7 bases are shared with TRBD1. CDR3 size: 15 residues. With V trimmed by 5 bases and J by 4 bases, 7 bases remained unmatched. CDR3 region: CASSLDRAGTGELFF. CDR3 sequence (DNA): TGTGCCAGCAGTCTCGACAGGGCGGGCACCGGGGAGCTGTTTTTT.

This clonotype showed up many times. This chain joins TRBV2 and TRBJ1-1; D is unclear. The length of the CDR3 is 15 residues. Per the germline V gene, CDR1 is SNHLY and CDR2 is FYNNEI. Deletions cut 0 bases from V and 0 bases from J, with 8 bases between. CDR3 in amino acids: CASSEALGVNTEAFF. DNA for the CDR3: TGTGCCAGCAGTGAAGCGCTTGGGGTGAACACTGAAGCTTTCTTT.

CDR3 sequence (DNA): TGTGCCAGCCGGGGGGACGGATCCTTTTACAATGAGCAGTTCTTC. Encoded protein: CASRGDGSFYNEQFF. The chain recombines TRBV6-2 or TRBV6-3 with TRBJ2-1; 7 bases are a match to TRBD2. Trimming removed 8 bases from V and 4 bases from J; junction bases left unmatched: 11. CDR3 size: 15 residues. Germline assignment: CDR1 MNHEY and CDR2 SVGEGT.

This clonotype showed up many times. The chain is built from TRBV20-1 and TRBJ2-7, with TRBD2 matching over 10 bases. In germline, CDR1 is DFQATT, CDR2 SNEGSKA (reference sequence). This CDR3 region has 15 residues. Trimming at V came to 5 bases and at J to 2 bases, leaving 9 bases not matched to a gene. The CDR3, as DNA: TGCAGTGCTTTCGCCACTAGCGGGATGCCCTACGAGCAGTACTTC. As protein: CSAFATSGMPYEQYF.

This clonotype was recorded many times. The rearrangement joins TRBV19 to TRBJ1-1, with D possibly being TRBD1 (5 bases). Germline V gives CDR1 LNHDA, CDR2 SQIVND (reference sequence). The CDR3 runs 13 residues. The V and J ends lost 7 bases and 5 bases respectively, with 14 bases between them. CDR3: CASIGRDGTEAFF. The CDR3 region has the DNA TGTGCCAGTATCGGCAGGGACGGAACTGAAGCTTTCTTT.

The chain combines TRBV4-2 with TRBJ1-6; no clear D. Germline loops: CDR1 LGHNA, CDR2 YNFKEQ. The ends were cut back, 0 bases at V and 0 bases at J, with 9 bases in the middle. This CDR3 is 17 amino acids long. The CDR3 spells CASSQEVGGSYNSPLHF. The CDR3 region has the DNA TGTGCCAGCAGCCAAGAGGTGGGCGGCTCCTATAATTCACCCCTCCACTTT.

This clonotype showed up many times. The chain uses TRBV29-1 and TRBJ2-7; 10 nucleotides align to TRBD1. CDR3 length equals 11 residues. Germline V gene data show CDR1 as SQVTM and CDR2 as ANQGSEA. V was clipped by 3 bases and J by 10 bases; unmatched bases: 3. As DNA, the CDR3 is TGCAGCGTTGAGAGGGACAGGGGCCAGTACTTC. It translates to CSVERDRGQYF.

This clonotype is a singleton in its sample. The rearrangement links TRBV19 to TRBJ1-2, with 11 bases aligning to TRBD1. Trimming cost V 5 bases and J 6 bases; bases outside gene matches: 8. CDR3 length: 15 amino acids. The germline gives CDR1 LNHDA, CDR2 SQIVND (reference sequence). DNA for the CDR3: TGTGCCAGTAGTGCCCCCCGGACAGGGGGCGATGGCTACACCTTC. It specifies CASSAPRTGGDGYTF.

This clonotype showed up many times. The J gene is TRBJ2-5, the V gene TRBV3-1, with D perhaps assigned TRBD1 or TRBD2 (6 bases each). Germline V lookup: CDR1 LGHDT, CDR2 YNNKEL (reference sequence). The CDR3 is made up of 15 amino acids. Trimming took off 3 bases at V and 2 bases at J, with 13 bases between the two ends. CDR3 region: CASSHPEGVQETQYF. The CDR3 region has the DNA TGTGCCAGCAGCCACCCGGAGGGGGTACAAGAGACCCAGTACTTC.

The V call is TRBV7-8, the J call TRBJ2-7; 13 bases align to TRBD2. Trimming at V came to 4 bases and at J to 3 bases, leaving 6 bases not matched to a gene. The CDR3 has 16 residues. Germline-derived CDR1 and CDR2 are SGHVS and FQNEAQ. The CDR3 sequence: CASSSWTSGGHYEQYF. DNA of the CDR3: TGTGCCAGCAGCTCCTGGACTAGCGGGGGCCACTACGAGCAGTACTTC.

The rearrangement uses TRBV6-2 or TRBV6-3 and TRBJ1-1, with D uncertain. The CDR3 is 14 residues long. CDR1 is MNHEY, CDR2 SVGEGT, per germline. Trimming removed 0 bases at V and 6 bases at J, with 11 bases between. CDR3 nucleotide sequence: TGTGCCAGCAGTTACTCGAGATATGGCCCTGAAGCTTTCTTT. Amino acid sequence: CASSYSRYGPEAFF.

This clonotype was counted many times. The gene calls are TRBV19 and TRBJ1-1; possible D gene TRBD1, 5 bases. Looked up from germline, CDR1 is LNHDA and CDR2 is SQIVND (reference sequence). V was trimmed by 1 base and J by 5 bases, leaving 14 bases between them. The CDR3 loop spans 15 amino acids. CDR3 coding DNA: TGTGCCAGTAGTATAGGGGCGGCCCGGGGGACTGAAGCTTTCTTT. As protein: CASSIGAARGTEAFF.

This clonotype was observed a few times. The chain recombines TRBV11-2 with TRBJ1-2; TRBD1 matches 9 bases. The CDR3 sequence is 16 residues long. The V gene end was trimmed by 5 bases and the J gene end by 6 bases; junction bases not matched to a gene: 13. Germline V CDR1 and CDR2: SGHAT, FQNNGV. CDR3 nucleotide sequence: TGTGCCAGCAGCACCGCCTGGGGGGGACAGGGCCATGGCTACACCTTC. This encodes CASSTAWGGQGHGYTF.

Many counts were recorded for this clonotype. The chain links TRBV7-8 to TRBJ1-1, with D tentatively TRBD1 (5 bases). The V end was cut by 3 bases, the J end by 3 bases, with 14 bases between. This CDR3 is built from 15 residues. CDR1 SGHVS and CDR2 FQNEAQ come from the germline V gene. CDR3 in DNA: TGTGCCAGCAGCTTGCAAAGCCTAGGGGACACTGAAGCTTTCTTT. Translation gives CASSLQSLGDTEAFF.